Each of the 5 T cell receptor beta chains below was sequenced from the same sample in a study of T cell repertoires in cytomegalovirus infection (dated by TCRdb to about 2019). TCRdb records Illumina HiSeq 1500 as the sequencer. TCRdb ran its own pipeline on the public reads, namely fastp trimming at Q25 and MiXCR clone calling, and kept in-frame beta chains. Every CDR3 protein is listed once, alongside the most common genes and DNA of its rows. This sample holds around 710,000 distinct CDR3 sequences; roughly 29% were observed only once. Around 12% of the sample is in the top ten clones. The treatment or condition label, read with the paper, signifies: in vitro stimulation with specific CMV peptide epitopes to enrich CMV-specific T cells. No antigen is known for these receptors. Source: cultured CD8+ T cells from PBMCs, taken from culture after CMV antigen stimulation. The receptor set was obtained from a human donor in good health (CMV status not recorded). Some clones in this sample may be carry-over from other donors' samples.

The chain uses TRBV13 and TRBJ2-5; 7 bases match TRBD1. The CDR3 length is 12 residues. Unmatched junction bases numbered 2, after V lost 4 bases and J lost 6 bases. Germline V gene lookup returns CDR1 PRHDT and CDR2 FYEKMQ (reference sequence). The CDR3 DNA reads as TGTGCCAGCAGCTCGGGACAGCAGACCCAGTACTTC. Translated: CASSSGQQTQYF.

The sample holds a few counts of this clonotype. The gene calls are TRBV7-8 and TRBJ2-5, with D maybe TRBD1 (5 bases). CDR1 and CDR2 (germline): SGHVS, FQNEAQ. There are 14 residues in the CDR3. Trimming left V 4 bases short and J 4 bases short, with 13 bases between. The CDR3 bases are TGTGCCAGCAGCTGGGGCGGCAGTAGAGAGACCCAGTACTTC. Amino acid sequence: CASSWGGSRETQYF.

The chain recombines TRBV10-3 with TRBJ2-1; 11 bases align to TRBD2. V lost 0 bases to trimming and J lost 3 bases; unmatched junction nucleotides: 7. Germline values: CDR1 ENHRY, CDR2 SYGVKD. This CDR3 spans 18 amino acids. The CDR3 nucleotides read TGTGCCATCAGTGAGTCGGTCCTGGGACTAGCGGACTACAATGAGCAGTTCTTC. Amino acids: CAISESVLGLADYNEQFF.

The V and J genes are TRBV7-9 and TRBJ1-5, with 8 bases identical to TRBD1. The CDR3 has 17 residues. The V and J ends lost 4 bases and 2 bases, in that order; junction bases with no gene match: 10. Germline CDR1 SEHNR, CDR2 FQNEAQ (reference sequence). CDR3 coding DNA: TGTGCCAGCAGCTCAACCCAGGGGGCGTCGGGCAATCAGCCCCAGCATTTT. This sequence encodes CASSSTQGASGNQPQHF.

The table lists this clonotype with a few counts. The J gene is TRBJ2-7, the V gene TRBV6-6; 7 bases are shared with TRBD1. Germline V gene sequence: CDR1 MNHNY, CDR2 SVGAGI (reference sequence). V lost 8 bases to trimming and J lost 5 bases; unmatched junction nucleotides: 9. The CDR3 sequence is 13 residues long. The CDR3 DNA is TGTGCCAGCCGACAGGGTCGTTTCGACGAGCAGTACTTC. The encoded protein is CASRQGRFDEQYF.